This T cell receptor beta chain was found in a study of control samples from healthy donors and cancer patients. TCRdb's copy holds only in-frame clones and misses some; the assay was immunoSEQ multiplex PCR. The table includes approximately 100,000 clones, about 88% detected once. This clone was seen once. CDR3 size: 14 residues. Germline CDR1 and CDR2: SGHAT and FQNNGV. The germline V and J ends were trimmed by 5 bases and 2 bases, with 11 bases remaining between them. This rearrangement joins TRBV11-2 to TRBJ2-3, with a weak D call TRBD2 (5 bases). Sequencing used PBMCs. The TCR was taken from a man between 65 and 85 years old with lung cancer. CDR3 region: CASSTGLSTDTQYF. The DNA for the CDR3 is TGTGCCAGCAGCACCGGACTTTCCACAGATACGCAGTATTTT.